This is a list of T cell receptor beta chains from one sample in a study of blood T cell repertoires in COVID-19. Libraries were prepared by immunoSEQ multiplex PCR; TCRdb keeps only in-frame clonotypes and omits some of them. The sample yields about 130,000 clones, about four fifths seen once. Sequenced material: peripheral blood. The receptors derive from a woman younger than 45 who had recovered from COVID-19. Both conserved end residues are trimmed from each CDR3. Fields, in order: J gene, V gene, CDR3 protein.

J gene: TRBJ2-2; V gene: TRBV4-1; CDR3 protein: ASSQRPTGELF
J gene: TRBJ1-5; V gene: TRBV5-5; CDR3 protein: ASSLAVLSGNQPQH
J gene: TRBJ1-2; V gene: TRBV2; CDR3 protein: ASSEAYRGRGYGYT
J gene: TRBJ2-2; V gene: TRBV5-5; CDR3 protein: ASSSKTFPNTGELF
J gene: TRBJ2-1; V gene: TRBV11-3; CDR3 protein: ASSLDAASYNEQF
J gene: TRBJ2-2; V gene: TRBV27; CDR3 protein: ASSLSNGANTGELF
J gene: TRBJ1-1; V gene: TRBV5-1; CDR3 protein: ASSLAEGAAMNTEAF
J gene: TRBJ2-5; V gene: TRBV5-1; CDR3 protein: ASSLGASGEETQY
J gene: TRBJ2-7; V gene: TRBV25-1; CDR3 protein: ASNIQGALMPYEQY
J gene: TRBJ2-2; V gene: TRBV9; CDR3 protein: ASSVEATTGELF